The 10 T cell receptor beta chains below were found in one sample sequenced in a study of cytomegalovirus exposure and HLA in healthy donors. Primers included in the PCR were 60 Vbeta and 13 Jbeta primers. Assay: immunoSEQ multiplex PCR; the TCRdb copy retains only in-frame clones and omits some. The repertoire includes 95,000 to 100,000 clones, roughly 80% of them detected once, and over 3.5% sits in the top ten. What was sequenced was PBMCs. The receptors were sampled from a middle-aged man in good health and CMV-seronegative.

The chain combines TRBV7-3 with TRBJ2-2, with TRBD2 identical over 9 bases. There are 16 residues in the CDR3. Germline CDR1 reads SGHTA; CDR2 reads FQGTGA. Trimming at V came to 5 bases and at J to 2 bases, leaving 6 bases not matched to a gene. The CDR3 sequence is CASSPPSGANTGELFF. As DNA, the CDR3 is TGTGCCAGCAGCCCCCCTAGCGGGGCCAACACCGGGGAGCTGTTTTTT.

The gene calls are TRBV9 and TRBJ1-1, with TRBD1 as a possible D gene (6 bases). The ends were cut back, 0 bases at V and 0 bases at J, with 15 bases in the middle. The CDR3 runs to 17 residues. CDR1 is SGDLS, CDR2 YYNGEE, per germline. Written as DNA, the CDR3 is TGTGCCAGCAGCGTAGGTTTGGCAGGGGAAATGAACACTGAAGCTTTCTTT. Its protein product is CASSVGLAGEMNTEAFF.

This chain connects TRBV7-8 to TRBJ2-7; 7 nucleotides align to TRBD1. Trimming cost V 4 bases and J 2 bases; bases outside gene matches: 5. The CDR3 is 14 amino acids. Looked up from germline, CDR1 is SGHVS and CDR2 is FQNEAQ. The CDR3 region is CASSSGTEAYEQYV. For the CDR3, the DNA is TGTGCCAGCAGCTCAGGGACAGAAGCCTACGAGCAGTACGTC.

The chain's CDR3 is CASSSQVSANYGYTF. Written as DNA, the CDR3 is TGTGCCAGCAGCTCGCAGGTCTCCGCTAACTATGGCTACACCTTC. The rearrangement uses TRBV7-2 and TRBJ1-2; no definite D call. Trimming pared 4 bases from V and 0 bases from J, leaving 12 bases between. The length of the CDR3 is 15 residues. In germline, CDR1 is SGHTA, CDR2 FQGNSA. The entire variable domain, with the rest obtained from reference TRBV7-2 and TRBJ1-2, is as follows: GAGVSQSPSNKVTEKGKDVELRCDPISGHTALYWYRQSLGQGLEFLIYFQGNSAPDKSGLPSDRFSAERTGGSVSTLTIQRTQQEDSAVYLCASSSQVSANYGYTFGSGTRLTVV.

The CDR3 DNA is TGCGCCAGCAGCCCCGGGACTAGCGGGGGTTACAATGAGCAGTTCTTC. Translated: CASSPGTSGGYNEQFF. V is TRBV4-1 and J is TRBJ2-1; 14 bases map to TRBD2. CDR1 is MGHRA, CDR2 YSYEKL, per germline. Losses at the gene ends were 4 bases for V and 4 bases for J; bases not matched to a gene: 3. The CDR3 has 16 residues.

The chain links TRBV7-9 to TRBJ1-2; no clear D. V was cut by 0 bases and J by 8 bases, with 7 bases left in between. Germline-derived CDR1 and CDR2 are SEHNR and FQNEAQ (reference sequence). CDR3 size: 12 residues. The CDR3 DNA follows: TGTGCCAGCAGCTTAGCGTTCGAGGGCTACACCTTC. Protein: CASSLAFEGYTF.

The CDR3, as DNA: TGTGCCAGCAGCCAGGGGCGCTCATGGAACACTGAAGCTTTCTTT. Its translation: CASSQGRSWNTEAFF. The chain links TRBV6-1 to TRBJ1-1; D might be TRBD1 (6 bases). The CDR3 has 15 residues. Germline V lookup: CDR1 MNHNS, CDR2 SASEGT. V dropped 6 bases and J dropped 1 base, with 15 bases sitting between them.

This CDR3 is CASSFLGTSGTEQFF. In DNA, the CDR3 is TGTGCCAGCAGCTTCCTAGGGACTAGCGGTACAGAGCAGTTCTTC. The chain carries TRBV7-2 and TRBJ2-1; 11 bases agree with TRBD2. V gave up 3 bases and J gave up 10 bases; unmatched junction bases: 8. Germline-derived CDR1 and CDR2 are SGHTA and FQGNSA. The CDR3 spans 15 residues.

This chain connects TRBV7-2 to TRBJ2-4; D is perhaps TRBD1 (7 bases). Per germline, CDR1 SGHTA and CDR2 FQGNSA. The CDR3 totals 16 residues. V gave up 5 bases and J gave up 3 bases, with 17 bases separating them. The CDR3 nucleotides are TGTGCCAGCAGCCCTTTACCCCAGGGGGGCAAAAACATTCAGTACTTC. Protein sequence: CASSPLPQGGKNIQYF.

This clone counts as medium-sized. The V call is TRBV6-7, the J call TRBJ2-7; TRBD2 agrees at 7 bases. TRBV6-7 is identified as an open reading frame with a role that is uncertain. This CDR3 comprises 15 residues. V was clipped by 8 bases and J by 7 bases; unmatched bases: 17. The CDR3 sequence is CASGMRQTSPKEQYF. The CDR3 DNA sequence: TGTGCCAGCGGCATGCGACAGACTAGCCCGAAGGAGCAGTACTTC.